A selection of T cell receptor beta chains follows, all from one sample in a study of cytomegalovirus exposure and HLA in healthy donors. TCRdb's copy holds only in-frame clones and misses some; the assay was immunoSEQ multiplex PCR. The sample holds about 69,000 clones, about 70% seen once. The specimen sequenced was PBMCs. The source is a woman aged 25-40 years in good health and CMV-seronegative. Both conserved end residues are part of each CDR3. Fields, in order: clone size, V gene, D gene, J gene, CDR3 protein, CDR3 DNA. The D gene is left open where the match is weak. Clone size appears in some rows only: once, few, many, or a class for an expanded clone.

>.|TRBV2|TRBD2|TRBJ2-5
CASRAASGARQETQYF
TGTGCCAGCAGAGCCGCTAGCGGGGCCCGACAAGAGACCCAGTACTTC
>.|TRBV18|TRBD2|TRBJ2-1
CASSPRFSGGAESSYNEQFF
TGTGCCAGCTCACCACGTTTTAGCGGGGGGGCAGAGAGCTCCTACAATGAGCAGTTCTTC
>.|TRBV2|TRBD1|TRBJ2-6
CANRRTGVRSGANVLTF
TGTGCCAACCGTAGGACAGGGGTACGCTCTGGGGCCAACGTCCTGACTTTC
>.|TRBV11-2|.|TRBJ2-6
CASSPGSAGANVLTF
TGTGCCAGCAGCCCAGGGTCGGCAGGGGCCAACGTCCTGACTTTC
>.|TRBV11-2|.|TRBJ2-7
CASSWSAGRLYEQYF
TGTGCCAGCAGCTGGTCGGCGGGGCGCCTCTACGAGCAGTACTTC
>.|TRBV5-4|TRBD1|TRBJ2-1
CASSSRGQNLLSSYNEQFF
TGTGCCAGCAGCTCTCGGGGACAGAATCTTTTAAGCTCCTACAATGAGCAGTTCTTC
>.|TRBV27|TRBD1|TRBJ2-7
CASSRTGGYEQYF
TGTGCCAGCTCCCGGACAGGGGGTTACGAGCAGTACTTC
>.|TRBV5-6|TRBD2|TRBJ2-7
CASSKLAGGTYEQYF
TGTGCCAGCAGCAAACTAGCGGGGGGTACCTACGAGCAGTACTTC
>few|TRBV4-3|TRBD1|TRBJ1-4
CASSHGAGGNEKLFF
TGCGCCAGCAGCCACGGCGCAGGGGGAAATGAAAAACTGTTTTTT
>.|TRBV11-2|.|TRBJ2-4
CASSLEGQGVQYF
TGTGCCAGCAGCTTAGAGGGGCAAGGAGTTCAGTACTTC
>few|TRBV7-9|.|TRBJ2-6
CASSLAVEDSGANVLTF
TGTGCCAGCAGCTTAGCGGTCGAGGACTCTGGGGCCAACGTCCTGACTTTC
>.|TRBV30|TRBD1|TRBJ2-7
CAWTTGTGGYEQYF
TGTGCCTGGACTACCGGGACAGGGGGCTACGAGCAGTACTTC
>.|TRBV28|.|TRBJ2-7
CASSRYEQYF
TGTGCCAGCAGCAGGTACGAGCAGTACTTC
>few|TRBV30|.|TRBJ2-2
CAWSGQIANTGELFF
TGTGCCTGGAGTGGACAGATCGCGAACACCGGGGAGCTGTTTTTT
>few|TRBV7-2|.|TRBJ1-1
CASSPGGGAAAFF
TGTGCCAGCAGCCCCGGGGGTGGAGCTGCAGCTTTCTTT
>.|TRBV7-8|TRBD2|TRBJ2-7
CASSSQTSGGFYEQYF
TGTGCCAGCAGCTCCCAGACTAGCGGGGGGTTCTACGAGCAGTACTTC
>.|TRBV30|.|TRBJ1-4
CAWSPGRGKLFF
TGTGCCTGGAGTCCAGGTAGGGGAAAACTGTTTTTT
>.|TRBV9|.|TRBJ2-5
CASSPTGTSQETQYF
TGTGCCAGCAGCCCTACCGGGACTTCCCAAGAGACCCAGTACTTC
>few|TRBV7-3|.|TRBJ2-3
CASSLTELSTDTQYF
TGTGCCAGCAGCTTAACGGAGCTCAGCACAGATACGCAGTATTTT
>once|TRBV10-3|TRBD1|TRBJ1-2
CAISDLSGTGFRGYTF
TGTGCCATCAGTGACTTATCCGGGACAGGGTTTAGGGGCTACACCTTC
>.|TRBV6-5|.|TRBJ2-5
CASTRGSEQYF
TGTGCCAGCACCCGGGGGTCGGAGCAGTACTTC
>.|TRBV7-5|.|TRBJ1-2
CARSTYRDSNYGYTF
TGTGCCAGAAGCACCTACAGAGATTCTAACTATGGCTACACCTTC
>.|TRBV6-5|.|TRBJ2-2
CASSIRLGAGELFF
TGTGCCAGCAGTATCCGCCTGGGGGCAGGGGAGCTGTTTTTT
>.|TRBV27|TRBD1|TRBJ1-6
CASRDRGSPLHF
TGTGCCAGCAGGGACAGGGGTTCACCCCTCCACTTT
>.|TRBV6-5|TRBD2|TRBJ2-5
CASSRWTSGGETQYF
TGTGCCAGCAGCCGATGGACTAGCGGGGGGGAGACCCAGTACTTC
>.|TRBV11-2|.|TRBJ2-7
CASSLLGAGPTYEQYF
TGTGCCAGCAGCTTACTTGGGGCAGGGCCTACCTACGAGCAGTACTTC
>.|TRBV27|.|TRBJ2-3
CASSLGSNPDTQYF
TGTGCCAGCAGTTTAGGGAGCAACCCAGATACGCAGTATTTT
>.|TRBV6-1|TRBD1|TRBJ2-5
CASSTLTGGPETQYF
TGTGCCAGCAGTACACTAACAGGGGGCCCAGAGACCCAGTACTTC
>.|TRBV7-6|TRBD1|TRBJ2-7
CASSSRQGDLYEQYF
TGTGCCAGCAGCTCAAGACAGGGGGACCTCTACGAGCAGTACTTC
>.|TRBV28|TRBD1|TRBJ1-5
CASSGTELQPQHF
TGTGCCAGCAGTGGGACAGAACTTCAGCCCCAGCATTTT
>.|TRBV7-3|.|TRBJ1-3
CASSSSGNSGNTIYF
TGTGCCAGCAGCTCATCAGGGAATTCAGGAAACACCATATATTTT
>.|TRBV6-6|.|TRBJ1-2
CASTIGSGHNYGYTF
TGTGCCAGCACTATAGGGTCGGGACATAACTATGGCTACACCTTC
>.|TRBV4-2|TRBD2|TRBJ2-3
CASSQRGLAGSTDTQYF
TGTGCCAGCAGCCAACGTGGACTAGCGGGGAGCACAGATACGCAGTATTTT
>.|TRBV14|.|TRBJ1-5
CASSPDSSNQPQHF
TGTGCCAGCAGCCCCGACAGTAGCAATCAGCCCCAGCATTTT
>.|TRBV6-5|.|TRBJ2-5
CASSYHIGQQKETQYF
TGTGCCAGCAGTTACCATATAGGACAGCAAAAAGAGACCCAGTACTTC
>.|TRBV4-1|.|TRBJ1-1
CASSRDLTVTRGTEAFF
TGCGCCAGCAGCCGTGATTTAACGGTCACAAGAGGGACTGAAGCTTTCTTT
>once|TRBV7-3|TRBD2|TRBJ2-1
CASSLTGGTYNEQFF
TGTGCCAGCAGCTTAACCGGGGGGACCTACAATGAGCAGTTCTTC
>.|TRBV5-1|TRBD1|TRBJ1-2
CASSIGTGDGYTF
TGCGCCAGCAGCATAGGGACAGGGGACGGCTACACCTTC
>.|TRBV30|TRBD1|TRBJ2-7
CAWSPDRGSQQYF
TGTGCCTGGAGTCCTGACAGGGGATCCCAGCAGTACTTC
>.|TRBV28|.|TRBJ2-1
CASSSAGRDEQFF
TGTGCCAGCAGTTCGGCGGGTAGGGATGAGCAGTTCTTC
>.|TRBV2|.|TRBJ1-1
CASSVEREAFF
TGTGCCAGCAGTGTTGAGCGAGAAGCTTTCTTT
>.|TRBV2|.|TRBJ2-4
CASSDLAKNIQYF
TGTGCCAGCAGTGACTTAGCCAAAAACATTCAGTACTTC
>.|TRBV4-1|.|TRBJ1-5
CASSQENSNQPQHF
TGCGCCAGCAGCCAAGAAAACTCGAATCAGCCCCAGCATTTT
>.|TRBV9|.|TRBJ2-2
CASSADSGYTGELFF
TGTGCCAGCAGCGCCGACTCTGGATACACCGGGGAGCTGTTTTTT
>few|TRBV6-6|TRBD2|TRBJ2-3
CASSYPTSGTDTQYF
TGTGCCAGCAGTTACCCGACTAGCGGCACAGATACGCAGTATTTT
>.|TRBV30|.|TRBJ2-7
CAWRGQAYEQYF
TGTGCCTGGAGAGGTCAGGCTTACGAGCAGTACTTC
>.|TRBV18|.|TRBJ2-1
CASSRGGAGSYNEQFF
TGTGCCAGCTCACGAGGGGGGGCGGGTTCCTACAATGAGCAGTTCTTC
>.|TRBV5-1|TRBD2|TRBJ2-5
CASSPGTSGGETQYF
TGCGCCAGCAGCCCTGGGACGTCGGGGGGAGAGACCCAGTACTTC
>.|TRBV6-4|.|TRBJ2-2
CASSDSGAGTGELFF
TGTGCCAGCAGTGATTCCGGCGCGGGCACCGGGGAGCTGTTTTTT
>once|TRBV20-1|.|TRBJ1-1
CSAISMTEAFF
TGCAGTGCTATCAGTATGACTGAAGCTTTCTTT
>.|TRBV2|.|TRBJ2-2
CATNRVDTGELFF
TGTGCCACAAACAGGGTCGACACCGGGGAGCTGTTTTTT
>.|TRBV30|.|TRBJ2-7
CAWSSGLAVYYEQYF
TGTGCCTGGAGCTCCGGACTGGCAGTCTACTACGAGCAGTACTTC